This TCR beta chain was sequenced for a study of blood T cell repertoires in COVID-19. The ends were cut back, 4 bases at V and 0 bases at J, with 17 bases in the middle. CDR3 length equals 18 residues. Germline V lookup: CDR1 SGHDT, CDR2 YYEEEE. TCRdb's copy holds only in-frame clones and misses some; the assay was immunoSEQ multiplex PCR. The table has about 350,000 clones, 88% seen once. The sequence derives from a woman in her twenties or thirties who had been exposed to COVID-19. Sequences were obtained from PBMCs or T cells enriched from blood (not recorded which). The V gene is TRBV5-6, the J gene TRBJ1-6; D is uncertain. CDR3 loop: CASSIFLGGSSYNSPLHF. CDR3 DNA: TGTGCCAGCAGCATCTTCCTGGGTGGGAGCTCCTATAATTCACCCCTCCACTTT.